This T cell receptor beta chain came from a study of cytomegalovirus exposure and HLA in healthy donors. With 60 Vbeta and 13 Jbeta primers, the PCR was carried out. Produced via immunoSEQ multiplex PCR; TCRdb's table is partial and in-frame only. Among approximately 92,000 clones listed, over 75% were seen once. The sequenced sample consisted of PBMCs. The receptor comes from a girl aged 2-9 years in good health and CMV-seropositive.

The CDR3: CASSSPYRVRNLWTEAFF. The CDR3 DNA follows: TGTGCCAGCAGCTCACCCTACAGGGTTCGCAACCTATGGACTGAAGCTTTCTTT. The rearrangement links TRBV7-2 to TRBJ1-1; possibly TRBD1 for D (6 bases). The germline CDR1 and CDR2 sequences are SGHTA and FQGNSA. The V end was cut by 4 bases, the J end by 5 bases, with 26 bases between. This CDR3 comprises 18 residues.